This TCR beta chain was sequenced for a study of blood T cell repertoires in COVID-19. Study-level information: Samples representing acute and convalescent COVID-19 were sourced from the United States, Italy and Spain.

Original methodology: Reference gene primer amplification gave estimated nucleated cell counts. Profiled with immunoSEQ multiplex PCR; TCRdb holds only in-frame clones, not every one. The V and J calls and clone size were taken over from that table, and D and trimming were inferred from the DNA. Here the sample spans about 150,000 clones, 80% being singletons. CDR3 length equals 13 residues. The V end was cut by 3 bases, the J end by 3 bases, with 10 bases between. Germline assignment: CDR1 SGHRS and CDR2 YFSETQ. This chain links TRBV5-1 with TRBJ2-7; a weak D match, TRBD1 (6 bases). This clonotype originated in a man aged 60 to 69 with acute or convalescent COVID-19. The sample consisted of peripheral blood. The DNA for the CDR3 is TGCGCCAGCAGCTCTCTACAGGGCTACGAGCAGTACTTC. This translates into CASSSLQGYEQYF.